Many counts were recorded for the clone carrying this TCR beta chain. This entry is derived from a study of beta chain features in type 1 diabetes. Every bit of the isolated RNA underwent reverse transcription, so sequencing read expressed TCRB transcripts. The assay was immunoSEQ multiplex PCR, and TCRdb's table has in-frame clones only and misses some. The data contain 110,000 to 150,000 clones, less than 9% of them singletons. The V gene lost 6 bases and the J gene lost 0 bases, with 9 bases spanning the gap. Looked up from germline, CDR1 is SNHLY and CDR2 is FYNNEI. The CDR3 is made up of 14 amino acids.

This TCR derives from a woman aged 25 to 39 in good health. The sample comprised central memory CD4+ T cells from blood. This rearrangement joins TRBV2 to TRBJ1-5; the D gene is possibly TRBD1 (5 bases). This chain's CDR3 is CASSATDSNQPQHF. DNA for the CDR3: TGTGCCAGCAGCGCGACAGATAGCAATCAGCCCCAGCATTTT.